The 19 T cell receptor beta chains reported below all come from one sample, sequenced in a study of T cells in Graves' hyperthyroidism and ophthalmopathy. Researchers amplified the TCR beta CDR3 regions from RNA transcripts. The study used the HTBI primer set for a first-round RT-PCR of the TCR CDR3. One entry per CDR3 protein, called by TCRdb with MiXCR from the multiplex PCR reads. The table shows about 270,000 distinct CDR3 sequences, with almost 25% occurring only once. The source material was blood. Every receptor here comes from a woman aged 40 to 50 with Graves' ophthalmopathy.

This clonotype has at least ten counts. The V gene is TRBV20-1, the J gene TRBJ1-1; D ambiguous. This CDR3 comprises 11 residues. The V end was cut by 5 bases, the J end by 4 bases, with 8 bases between. The germline CDR1 and CDR2 sequences are DFQATT and SNEGSKA (reference sequence). CDR3 region: CSAARLTEAFF. The CDR3 bases are TGCAGTGCTGCTCGACTCACTGAAGCTTTCTTT.

This rearrangement joins TRBV6-1 to TRBJ2-7, with D possibly TRBD2 on 6 matching bases. This CDR3 comprises 16 residues. Trimming took off 3 bases at V and 0 bases at J, with 15 bases between the two ends. CDR1 MNHNS and CDR2 SASEGT come from the germline V gene. This chain's CDR3 is CASSERQWTNSYEQYF. CDR3 nucleotides: TGTGCCAGCAGTGAGAGGCAATGGACTAACTCCTACGAGCAGTACTTC.

The V call is TRBV6-1, the J call TRBJ2-5, with D maybe TRBD1 (5 bases). The CDR3 extends over 17 amino acids. V was clipped by 2 bases and J by 4 bases, with 20 bases between them. Germline V gives CDR1 MNHNS, CDR2 SASEGT. CDR3 protein: CASSESVPGSFRETQYF. The CDR3 region has the DNA TGTGCCAGCAGTGAAAGTGTTCCAGGGTCGTTCAGAGAGACCCAGTACTTC.

To note about this clonotype: A much larger clone differs from this one at a single base, so this may be a read error. Here the CDR3 reads CANSFHLGADLYVQYF. The CDR3 DNA is TGTGCCAACAGCTTTCATCTCGGGGCGGACCTCTACGTGCAGTACTTC. The V gene is TRBV11-1, the J gene TRBJ2-7, with D possibly called TRBD1 or TRBD2 (5 bases each). The CDR3 length is 16 residues. Germline assignment: CDR1 SGHAT and CDR2 FQDESV (reference sequence).

This clonotype was detected many times. The genes are TRBV7-3 and TRBJ1-1; weak D call: TRBD1 (5 bases). CDR3 length: 15 amino acids. V lost 5 bases and J 5 bases, leaving 18 bases between the germline ends. Germline CDR1 is SGHTA and CDR2 is FQGTGA. This CDR3 is CASSPEGRVNTEAFF. In nucleotides, the CDR3 is TGTGCCAGCAGCCCCGAGGGCAGGGTAAATACTGAAGCTTTCTTT.

This clonotype was seen at least ten times. The J gene is TRBJ1-1, the V gene TRBV5-1, with a possible D match to TRBD1 (5 bases). CDR1 SGHRS and CDR2 YFSETQ come from the germline V gene. Trimming shortened V by 0 bases and J by 11 bases, and 11 bases separated the two germline ends. The CDR3 is 12 residues long. CDR3 in amino acids: CASSLDAGMAFF. CDR3 bases: TGCGCCAGCAGCTTGGACGCAGGGATGGCTTTCTTT.

In its sample, this clonotype was seen many times. V is TRBV5-1 and J is TRBJ2-7; D gene uncertain. Germline V gene lookup returns CDR1 SGHRS and CDR2 YFSETQ. The CDR3 extends over 13 amino acids. V shed 0 bases and J shed 1 base, with 5 bases lying between them. The chain's CDR3 is CASSLEGSYEQYF. The CDR3 DNA sequence: TGCGCCAGCAGCTTGGAAGGATCCTACGAGCAGTACTTC.

This clonotype was seen ten or more times. V and J are TRBV2 and TRBJ2-2, with a tentative D call TRBD1 (6 bases). The germline gives CDR1 SNHLY, CDR2 FYNNEI. Trimming pared 6 bases from V and 4 bases from J, leaving 15 bases between. The CDR3 sequence is 15 residues long. The CDR3 reads CASSGVTGPTGELFF. For the CDR3, the DNA is TGTGCCAGCAGCGGCGTGACAGGTCCCACCGGGGAGCTGTTTTTT.

V gene TRBV6-5 combines with J gene TRBJ2-7; D possibly matches TRBD1 or TRBD2 (5 bases each). Trimming took 4 bases from V and 5 from J, leaving 12 bases between them. Germline CDR1 reads MNHEY; CDR2 reads SVGAGI. This CDR3 is built from 13 residues. In DNA form, the CDR3 reads TGTGCCAGCAGTTCCACTGGGACGAACGAGCAGTACTTC. This codes for CASSSTGTNEQYF.

This clonotype has ten or more counts. The junction shows a germline mismatch at one end, possibly a read error. The CDR3 protein is CAGSTGSSQYF. DNA for the CDR3: TGTGCCGGCAGCACGGGGAGTTCCCAGTACTTC. The chain couples TRBV3-1 to TRBJ2-5; D is possibly TRBD2 (5 bases). From germline, CDR1 is LGHDT and CDR2 YNNKEL (reference sequence). This CDR3 is built from 11 residues.

The V and J genes are TRBV28 and TRBJ2-7; 9 nucleotides line up with TRBD2. The CDR3 has 15 residues. Trimming cost V 6 bases and J 1 base; bases outside gene matches: 7. Germline V gene data show CDR1 as MDHEN and CDR2 as SYDVKM. As DNA, the CDR3 is TGTGCCAGCAGCAATAGCGGGAGCGGGTCCTACGAGCAGTACTTC. Protein: CASSNSGSGSYEQYF.

This clonotype was detected many times. The chain employs TRBV6-2 or TRBV6-3 and TRBJ2-5, with D possibly being TRBD2 (6 bases). With 0 bases removed from V and 2 bases from J, the gap between germline ends came to 10 bases. Germline V gene data show CDR1 as MNHEY and CDR2 as SVGEGT. The CDR3 totals 15 residues. The CDR3 DNA reads TGTGCCAGCAGTTACTCAAGGACTACACAAGAGACCCAGTACTTC. It yields the protein CASSYSRTTQETQYF.

This clonotype was observed at least ten times. This chain connects TRBV10-2 to TRBJ1-2; D possibly corresponds to TRBD1 (6 bases). V lost 4 bases to trimming and J lost 5 bases, with 17 bases between them. The CDR3 has 15 residues. CDR1 is WSHSY and CDR2 is SAAADI in the germline V gene. The CDR3 here is CASSVVRGGGYGYTF. CDR3 DNA sequence: TGCGCCAGCAGTGTCGTCAGGGGCGGGGGATATGGCTACACCTTC.

This clonotype has at least ten counts. The V and J genes are TRBV29-1 and TRBJ1-1, with 7 bases aligning to TRBD1. The germline CDR1 and CDR2 sequences are SQVTM and ANQGSEA. CDR3 length: 13 amino acids. V gave up 7 bases and J gave up 0 bases; unmatched junction bases: 5. In DNA form, the CDR3 reads TGCAGCGCCCCGGGACAGATGAACACTGAAGCTTTCTTT. This codes for CSAPGQMNTEAFF.

This clonotype was seen ten or more times. This chain joins TRBV6-1 and TRBJ2-7; 8 bases map to TRBD1. Germline CDR1 is MNHNS and CDR2 is SASEGT. The CDR3 totals 14 residues. The trim removed 5 bases at V and 1 base at J, leaving 4 bases unmatched. In DNA form, the CDR3 reads TGTGCCAGCAGTCGGACAGGGTGGTCCTACGAGCAGTACTTC. This translates into CASSRTGWSYEQYF.

This clonotype has at least ten counts. This chain uses TRBV19 with TRBJ2-7; D gene ambiguous. Trimming left V 4 bases short and J 2 bases short, with 9 bases between. The CDR3 extends over 13 amino acids. Germline CDR1 is LNHDA and CDR2 is SQIVND (reference sequence). CDR3 sequence (DNA): TGTGCCAGTAGTACCGACAATGCCTACGAGCAGTACTTC. It yields the protein CASSTDNAYEQYF.

This clonotype was counted many times. The CDR3 loop reads CASSLKGLVVETQYF. For the CDR3, the DNA is TGTGCCAGCAGTTTAAAGGGACTAGTTGTAGAGACCCAGTACTTC. The J gene is TRBJ2-5, the V gene TRBV27; TRBD2 agrees at 8 bases. V shed 2 bases, J shed 4 bases, and the junction held 6 bases outside the gene matches. The CDR3 is 15 amino acids. Germline-derived CDR1 and CDR2 are MNHEY and SMNVEV (reference sequence).

There are many counts of this clonotype. This chain joins TRBV28 and TRBJ2-5; D assignment may be TRBD1 or TRBD2 (7 bases each). The germline CDR1 and CDR2 sequences are MDHEN and SYDVKM. The CDR3 contains 17 residues. The V gene lost 4 bases and the J gene lost 2 bases, with 20 bases spanning the gap. DNA for the CDR3: TGTGCCAGCAGTTATCCTCAGGGGGGGACGGCTCAAGAGACCCAGTACTTC. It yields the protein CASSYPQGGTAQETQYF.

A note on this clonotype: At one end, the junction sequence differs from germline, possibly due to a read error. The chain is built from TRBV11-2 and TRBJ2-7; TRBD2 matches at 9 bases. The germline V gene has CDR1 SGHAT and CDR2 FQNNGV. The CDR3 spans 13 residues. In DNA, the CDR3 is TGTGCCAGCAGCCGGACTAGCGCGTACGAGCAGCACTTC. This gives the protein CASSRTSAYEQHF.